Listed here is a single T cell receptor (beta chain). Its matching antigen is unknown. The data belong to a study of radiation and T cells in renal cell carcinoma. Germline V gives CDR1 SGHAT, CDR2 FQNNGV. Between the trimmed V and J ends, which lost 5 bases and 1 base, there was a span of 12 bases. There are 14 residues in the CDR3. The time point denotes: blood 2 weeks post-SBRT. Treatment in this sample: 15 Gy SBRT to primary tumor, nephrectomy 4 weeks later. Study-level findings and limits: Baseline intratumoral clonotype presence is unknown without pretreatment biopsies. In blood, top tumor clones expanded by 2 weeks, shrinking by 4.

This table comes from immunoSEQ multiplex PCR, and its TCRdb copy is limited to in-frame clones, with some not included. In the table there are 150,000 to 180,000 clones, 80% to 90% of which are singletons. The sequencing here drew on blood, taken from a patient whose treatment included radiotherapy and nephrectomy. The chain has TRBV11-2 and TRBJ2-7; D is perhaps TRBD1 (6 bases). This TCR came from a woman in her forties or fifties with renal cell carcinoma. CDR3: CASSVDSFSYEQYF. The CDR3 DNA follows: TGTGCCAGCAGCGTGGACAGTTTTTCCTACGAGCAGTACTTC.